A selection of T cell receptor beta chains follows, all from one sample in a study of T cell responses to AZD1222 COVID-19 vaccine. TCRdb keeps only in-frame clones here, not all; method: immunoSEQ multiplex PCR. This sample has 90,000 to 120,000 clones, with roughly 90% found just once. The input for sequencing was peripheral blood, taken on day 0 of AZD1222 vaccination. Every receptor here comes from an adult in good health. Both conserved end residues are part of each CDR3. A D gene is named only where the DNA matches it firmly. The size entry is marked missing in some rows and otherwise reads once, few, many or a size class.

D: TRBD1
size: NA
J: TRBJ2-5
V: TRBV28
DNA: TGTGCCAGCAGTGCAGGGGGCGCCGGAGAGACCCAGTACTTC
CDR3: CASSAGGAGETQYF

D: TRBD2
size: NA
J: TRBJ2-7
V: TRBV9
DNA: TGTGCCAGCAGCCCCGGACTAGCCGGCTACGAGCAGTACTTC
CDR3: CASSPGLAGYEQYF

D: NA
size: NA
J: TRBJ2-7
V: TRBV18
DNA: TGTGCCAGCTCACCATCTGTTTCCTACGAGCAGTACTTC
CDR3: CASSPSVSYEQYF

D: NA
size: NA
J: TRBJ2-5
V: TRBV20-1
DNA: TGCAGTGCTAGTTTGGGAGGTGAGACCCAGTACTTC
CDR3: CSASLGGETQYF

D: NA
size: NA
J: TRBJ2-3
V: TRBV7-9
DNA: TGTGCCAGCAGCTTATTCACAGGCACAGATACGCAGTATTTT
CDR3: CASSLFTGTDTQYF

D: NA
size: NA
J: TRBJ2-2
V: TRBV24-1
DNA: TGTGCCACCTTGGACAGAAACACCGGGGAGCTGTTTTTT
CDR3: CATLDRNTGELFF

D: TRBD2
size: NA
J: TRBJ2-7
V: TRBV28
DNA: TGTGCCAGCAGCTCCCCAGCGGGAGGGCCCCACGAGCAGTACTTC
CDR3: CASSSPAGGPHEQYF

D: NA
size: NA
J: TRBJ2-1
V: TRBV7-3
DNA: TGTGCCAGCAGCTTCGAGAGTCTGGGCTACAATGAGCAGTTCTTC
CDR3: CASSFESLGYNEQFF

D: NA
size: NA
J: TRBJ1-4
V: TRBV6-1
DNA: TGTGCCAGCAGTGAAACTTGGGGGAATGAAAAACTGTTTTTT
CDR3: CASSETWGNEKLFF

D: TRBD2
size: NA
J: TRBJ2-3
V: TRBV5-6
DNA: TGTGCCAGCAGCTACGGGACTAGCGGAGGCACAGATACGCAGTATTTT
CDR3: CASSYGTSGGTDTQYF

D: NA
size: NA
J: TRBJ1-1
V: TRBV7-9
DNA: TGTGCCAGCAGCTTAGGAGGGAGCCAGGGGAGGAACACTGAAGCTTTCTTT
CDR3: CASSLGGSQGRNTEAFF

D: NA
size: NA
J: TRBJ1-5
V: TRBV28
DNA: TGTGCCAGCACCGAGGGCAATCAGCCCCAGCATTTT
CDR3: CASTEGNQPQHF

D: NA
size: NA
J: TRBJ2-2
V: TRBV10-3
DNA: TGTGCCATCAGTGCTTCAGGGCACACCGGGGAGCTGTTTTTT
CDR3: CAISASGHTGELFF

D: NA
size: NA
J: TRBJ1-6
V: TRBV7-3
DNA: TGTGCCAGCAGCTTAACAGGGTGGGGTAATTCACCCCTCCACTTT
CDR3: CASSLTGWGNSPLHF

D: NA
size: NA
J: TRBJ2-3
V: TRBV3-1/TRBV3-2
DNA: TGTGCCAGCAGCCAGATAGCTGGAGATACGCAGTATTTT
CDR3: CASSQIAGDTQYF

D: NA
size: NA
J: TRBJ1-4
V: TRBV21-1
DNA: TGTGCCAGCAGCAACCCTCAGCGGGTCCGGGCAACTAATGAAAAACTGTTTTTT
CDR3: CASSNPQRVRATNEKLFF

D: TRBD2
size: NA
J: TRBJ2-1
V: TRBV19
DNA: TGTGCCAGTAGTCCCTTCTCCGGGACTACCGACAATGAGCAGTTCTTC
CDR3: CASSPFSGTTDNEQFF

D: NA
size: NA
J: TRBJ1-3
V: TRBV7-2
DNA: TGTGCCAGCAGCTTAGCTTCAGCAGACTCTGGAAACACCATATATTTT
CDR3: CASSLASADSGNTIYF

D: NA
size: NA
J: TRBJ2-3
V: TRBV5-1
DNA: TGCGCCAGCAGCATGCAGGGTTTGCCCACAGATACGCAGTATTTT
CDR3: CASSMQGLPTDTQYF

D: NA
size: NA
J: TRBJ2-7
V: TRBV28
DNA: TGTGCCAGCAGTTTACCACAGGGGACTTCGGTGGGTCGAGAGCAGTACTTC
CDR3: CASSLPQGTSVGREQYF

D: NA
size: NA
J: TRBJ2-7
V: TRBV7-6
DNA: TGTGCCAGCAGCTTAGAGGCCCGATTAAGCGAGCAGTACTTC
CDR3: CASSLEARLSEQYF

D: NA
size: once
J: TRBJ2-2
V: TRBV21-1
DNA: TGTGCCAGCAACGACCGATCGAACACCGGGGAGCTGTTTTTT
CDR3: CASNDRSNTGELFF

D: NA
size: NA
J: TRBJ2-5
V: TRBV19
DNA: TGTGCCAGCCAAGACCAATTTCGGGACTCCCGAGAGACCCAGTACTTC
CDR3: CASQDQFRDSRETQYF

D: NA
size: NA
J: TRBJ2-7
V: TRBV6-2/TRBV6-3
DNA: TGTGCCAGCAGTTACTCTCACGGGAGAGGGTACGAGCAGTACTTC
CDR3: CASSYSHGRGYEQYF

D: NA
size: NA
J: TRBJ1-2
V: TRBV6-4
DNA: TGTGCCAGCAGTGATTACGGAACAGGGTCTCTCACCTTC
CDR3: CASSDYGTGSLTF

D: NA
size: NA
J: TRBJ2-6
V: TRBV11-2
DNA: TGTGCCAGCAGCTCCCTAGGGGGTAAAAGTGGGGCCAACGTCCTGACTTTC
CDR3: CASSSLGGKSGANVLTF

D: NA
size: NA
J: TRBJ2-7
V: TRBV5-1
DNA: TGCGCCAGCAGCTTGGGGGCGTTGGAGCAGTACTTC
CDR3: CASSLGALEQYF

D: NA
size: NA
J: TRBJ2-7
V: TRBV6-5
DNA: TGTGCCAGCAGGGGGTTATCCTACGAGCAGTACTTC
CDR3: CASRGLSYEQYF

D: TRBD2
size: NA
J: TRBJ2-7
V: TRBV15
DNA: TGTGCCACCAGCAGATCACGGACTAGCGGGATATACGAGCAGTACTTC
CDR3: CATSRSRTSGIYEQYF

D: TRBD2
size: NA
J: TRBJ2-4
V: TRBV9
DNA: TGTGCCAGCAGCAAACTGGGACTAGCGGGAGCCAAAAACATTCAGTACTTC
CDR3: CASSKLGLAGAKNIQYF

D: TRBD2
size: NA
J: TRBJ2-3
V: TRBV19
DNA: TGTGCCAGTAGTGTCGGACTAGCGGGAGACGGGTTCCAGCAGTATTTT
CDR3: CASSVGLAGDGFQQYF

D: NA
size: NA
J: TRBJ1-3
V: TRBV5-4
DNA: TGTGCCAGCAGCTCCGGCGGGGTTCGCTCTGGAAACACCATATATTTT
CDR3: CASSSGGVRSGNTIYF

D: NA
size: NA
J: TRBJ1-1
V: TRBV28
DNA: TGTGCCAGCAGTTTTGGGCGCGGGGGACTTACTGAAGCTTTCTTT
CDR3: CASSFGRGGLTEAFF

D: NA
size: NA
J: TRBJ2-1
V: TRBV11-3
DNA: TGTGCCAGCAGCTTAGCCGCAGGGTTGAGCAATGAGCAGTTCTTC
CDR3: CASSLAAGLSNEQFF

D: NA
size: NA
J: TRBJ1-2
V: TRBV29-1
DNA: TGCAGCGTTGGGGATGGCTACACCTTC
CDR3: CSVGDGYTF

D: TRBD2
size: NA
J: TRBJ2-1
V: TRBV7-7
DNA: TGTGCTAGCAGCTTAGGCGGGAGGGCCTACAATGAGCAGTTCTTC
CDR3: CASSLGGRAYNEQFF

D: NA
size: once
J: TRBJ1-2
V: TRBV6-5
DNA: TGTGCCAGCAGGGAGACAGGAGGCGGCGGCTACACCTTC
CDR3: CASRETGGGGYTF

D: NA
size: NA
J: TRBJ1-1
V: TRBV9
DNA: TGTGCCAGCAGCCCAGGTGGGATGAACACTGAAGCTTTCTTT
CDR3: CASSPGGMNTEAFF

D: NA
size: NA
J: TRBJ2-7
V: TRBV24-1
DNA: TGTGCCACCAGTGATTATAAGGCCTACGAGCAGTACTTC
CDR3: CATSDYKAYEQYF

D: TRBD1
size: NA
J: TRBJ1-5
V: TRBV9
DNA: TGTGCCAGCAGCCGAGACAGGGGCTATCAGCCCCAGCATTTT
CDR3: CASSRDRGYQPQHF

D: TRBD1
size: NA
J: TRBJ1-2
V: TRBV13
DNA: TGTGCCAGCAGCTCTGCCGCCTACGACAGGGGTAGCTATGGCTACACCTTC
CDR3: CASSSAAYDRGSYGYTF

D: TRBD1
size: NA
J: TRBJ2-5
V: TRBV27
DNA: TGTGCCAGCAGTTTAGCGGGACAGGGGGCAGAGACCCAGTACTTC
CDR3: CASSLAGQGAETQYF

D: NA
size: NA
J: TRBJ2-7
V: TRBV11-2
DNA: TGTGCCAGCAGACACCTCCGGGGCGAGCAGTACTTC
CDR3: CASRHLRGEQYF

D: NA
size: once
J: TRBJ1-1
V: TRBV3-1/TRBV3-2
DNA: TGTGCCAGCAGCCACAGTGGGACTGAAGCTTTCTTT
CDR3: CASSHSGTEAFF

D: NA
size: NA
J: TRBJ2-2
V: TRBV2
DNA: TGTGCCAGCAGTGAAGGAGGCGTTTTCATTCGGGACACCGGGGAGCTGTTTTTT
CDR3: CASSEGGVFIRDTGELFF

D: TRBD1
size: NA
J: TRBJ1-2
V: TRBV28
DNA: TGTGCCAGCAGCCGGACAGGGCTCTATGGCTACACCTTC
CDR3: CASSRTGLYGYTF

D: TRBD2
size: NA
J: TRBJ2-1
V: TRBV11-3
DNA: TGTGCCAGCAGCTTAGGGCCCCAACTAGCGCACAATGAGCAGTTCTTC
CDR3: CASSLGPQLAHNEQFF

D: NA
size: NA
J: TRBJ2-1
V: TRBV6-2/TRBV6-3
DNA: TGTGCCAGCAGTTACTGGGGTTATGAGCAGTTCTTC
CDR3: CASSYWGYEQFF

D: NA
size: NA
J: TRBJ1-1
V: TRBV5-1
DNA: TGCGCCAGCAGCTTCTCCTCTGGGAGCGGCACTGAAGCTTTCTTT
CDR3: CASSFSSGSGTEAFF

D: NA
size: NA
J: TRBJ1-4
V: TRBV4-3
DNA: TGCGCCAGCAGCCAAGTCGGAACGAATGAAAAACTGTTTTTT
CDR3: CASSQVGTNEKLFF

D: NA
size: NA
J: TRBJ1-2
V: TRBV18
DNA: TGTGCCAGCTCACCGCCTAGGGATAGTCATGGCTACACCTTC
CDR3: CASSPPRDSHGYTF

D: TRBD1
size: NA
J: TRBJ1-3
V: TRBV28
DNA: TGTGCCAGTCTTCAGGGGGCGAGGGGAAACACCATATATTTT
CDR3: CASLQGARGNTIYF

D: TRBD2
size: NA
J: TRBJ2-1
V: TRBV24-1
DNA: TGTGCCACCAGTGATTTGCACCAGGCGGGAGGGCCAGTTGAGCAGTTCTTC
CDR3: CATSDLHQAGGPVEQFF

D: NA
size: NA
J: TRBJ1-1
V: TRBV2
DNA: TGTGCCAGCAGGGACTACCGGGACACTGAAGCTTTCTTT
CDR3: CASRDYRDTEAFF

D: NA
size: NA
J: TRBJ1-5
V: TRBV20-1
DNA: TGCAGTGCTAGTACCTATAGCAATCAGCCCCAGCATTTT
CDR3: CSASTYSNQPQHF

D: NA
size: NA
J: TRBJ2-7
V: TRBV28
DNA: TGTGCCAGCAGTTTACCCTCCGGACAGACAAGCGAGCAGTACTTC
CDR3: CASSLPSGQTSEQYF

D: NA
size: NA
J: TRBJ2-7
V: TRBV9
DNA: TGTGCCAGCAGCGAAACAGAGGGCTACGAGCAGTACTTC
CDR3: CASSETEGYEQYF

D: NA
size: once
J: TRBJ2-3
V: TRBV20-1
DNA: TGCAGTGCTAGAGATGCAGATACGCAGTATTTT
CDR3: CSARDADTQYF

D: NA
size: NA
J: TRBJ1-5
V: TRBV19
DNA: TGTGCCAGTAACGGCGGTAGCAATCAGCCCCAGCATTTT
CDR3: CASNGGSNQPQHF

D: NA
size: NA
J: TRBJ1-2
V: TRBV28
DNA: TGTGCCAGCAGTTTATACAGTAACTATGGCTACACCTTC
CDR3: CASSLYSNYGYTF